These T cell receptor beta chains were read from a single sample in a study of early T cells in non-severe SARS-CoV-2 infection. MiXCR, run by TCRdb on the 5' RACE reads, gives a single entry per CDR3 protein. This table has roughly 63,000 distinct CDR3 sequences, 10% to 15% appearing once. Material: whole blood. All receptors derive from an adult who was a healthcare worker with PCR-confirmed SARS-CoV-2 infection or an uninfected control (not recorded which). Both conserved end residues are part of each CDR3.

V	J	CDR3
TRBV6-6	TRBJ2-3	CASSYSRGHQDTQYF
TRBV12-3/TRBV12-4	TRBJ2-7	CASRSTSGGSYEQYF
TRBV12-3/TRBV12-4	TRBJ2-7	CASSVKGTPSYEQYF
TRBV7-9	TRBJ2-2	CASGSSSPNTGELFF
TRBV12-3/TRBV12-4	TRBJ1-3	CASSFYARGLSPSGHTIYF
TRBV19	TRBJ2-2	CASSIKGGDTGELFF
TRBV27	TRBJ1-2	CASSLGTGPLYGYTF
TRBV7-9	TRBJ2-1	CASSLSRGGGDEQFF
TRBV5-1	TRBJ2-1	CASSFGGGANEQFF
TRBV19	TRBJ1-5	CASSIGVGHQPQHF
TRBV29-1	TRBJ2-7	CSVAERPYEQYF
TRBV7-8	TRBJ1-3	CASSLREGALGNTIYF
TRBV7-2	TRBJ1-3	CASSATGLRGNTIYF
TRBV4-3	TRBJ1-4	CASSQTAPLQDRGEKLFF
TRBV27	TRBJ1-1	CASSLGIPGLTEAFF
TRBV5-1	TRBJ1-2	CASSLAGAGQGGGYTF
TRBV6-5	TRBJ2-1	CASSPLTTSGVEQFF
TRBV29-1	TRBJ1-5	CSVETGYNQPQHF
TRBV7-3	TRBJ2-2	CASSSDRTGELFF
TRBV5-1	TRBJ1-1	CASSSNMNTEAFF
TRBV11-2	TRBJ1-2	CASSRGQGPFYGYTF
TRBV5-1	TRBJ2-5	CASSQGQANQETQYF
TRBV20-1	TRBJ2-5	CSAPEGAGQETQYF
TRBV7-6	TRBJ2-1	CASSLQGSSYNEQFF
TRBV4-1	TRBJ2-2	CASSQGQGAGELFF
TRBV5-4	TRBJ2-3	CASSLGGGESTDTQYF
TRBV6-1	TRBJ1-1	CASSEASPVEAFF
TRBV12-5	TRBJ2-1	CASGPGTSGGAVGQFF
TRBV7-2	TRBJ2-5	CASSPVSGETQYF
TRBV2	TRBJ1-5	CASSALPWVSNQPQHF
TRBV29-1	TRBJ2-7	CSLREPGGEQYF
TRBV20-1	TRBJ1-4	CSALTGATNEKLFF
TRBV12-3/TRBV12-4	TRBJ1-1	CASSSLQGAKTEAFF
TRBV10-3	TRBJ2-1	CAISDRGGPYNEQFF
TRBV11-2	TRBJ2-5	CASSFGNQETQYF
TRBV7-9	TRBJ2-2	CASSSRTMTGTTNTGELFF
TRBV7-9	TRBJ1-2	CASSLSENYGYTF
TRBV11-2	TRBJ2-7	CASSRRTGEQYF
TRBV9	TRBJ2-3	CASSVAETEPRTDTQYF
TRBV29-1	TRBJ2-7	CSVEVWDRGNDEQYF
TRBV7-9	TRBJ2-3	CASNRGDTQYF
TRBV2	TRBJ2-1	CASSGDVSLQFF
TRBV6-1	TRBJ1-5	CASSEFGAGNQPQHF
TRBV18	TRBJ2-5	CASSPMRQEETQYF
TRBV5-1	TRBJ2-5	CASSWGQPQETQYF
TRBV20-1	TRBJ2-5	CSAWGVETQYF
TRBV20-1	TRBJ2-5	CSAPRASDREETQYF
TRBV20-1	TRBJ2-5	CSAYRGINQETQYF
TRBV2	TRBJ1-1	CASSVWTNTEAFF
TRBV19	TRBJ2-1	CASSIFAGGRYEQFF
TRBV10-2	TRBJ2-5	CASSEEGGETQYF